This TCR beta chain was obtained from a study of blood T cell repertoires in COVID-19. As for the study in general: Sources were T cells, B-cell-depleted T cells, or PBMCs; the material itself was cDNA or gDNA.

Authors' processing steps: Reference gene primers were amplified, and this amplification served to estimate nucleated cell counts. Sequencing used immunoSEQ multiplex PCR; TCRdb keeps in-frame clones, though not all of them. Clone size and V and J calls were adopted from that table, with D and trimming inferred from the DNA. The sample holds about 300,000 clones, approximately 90% seen once. The CDR3 has 16 amino acids. Unmatched junction bases numbered 5, after V lost 1 base and J lost 2 bases. The germline gives CDR1 LNHNV, CDR2 YYDKDF (reference sequence). Seattle enrolled patients during active infection and tracked them longitudinally.

Sequenced material: peripheral blood. The rearrangement joins TRBV15 to TRBJ2-1; 7 nucleotides agree with TRBD1. This clonotype was sampled from a woman between 50 and 59 years old with COVID-19, enrolled during active disease. CDR3 nucleotide sequence: TGTGCCACCAGCAGAGGGAAGGGGGCCACCTACAATGAGCAGTTCTTC. Translating gives CATSRGKGATYNEQFF.